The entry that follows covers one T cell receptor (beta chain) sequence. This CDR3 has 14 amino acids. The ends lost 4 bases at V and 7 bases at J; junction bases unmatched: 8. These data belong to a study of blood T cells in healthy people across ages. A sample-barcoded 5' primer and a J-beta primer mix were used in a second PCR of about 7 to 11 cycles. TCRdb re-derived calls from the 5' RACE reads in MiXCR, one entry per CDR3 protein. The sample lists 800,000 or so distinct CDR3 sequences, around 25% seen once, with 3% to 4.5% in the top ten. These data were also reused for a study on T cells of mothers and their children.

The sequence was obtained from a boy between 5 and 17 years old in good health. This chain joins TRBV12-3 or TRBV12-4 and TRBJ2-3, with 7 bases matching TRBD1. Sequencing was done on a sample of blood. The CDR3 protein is CASSSGGPPNTQYF. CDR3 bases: TGTGCCAGCAGTTCAGGGGGACCCCCAAATACGCAGTATTTT.